The 31 T cell receptor beta chains below all came from one sample that was sequenced in a study of cytomegalovirus exposure and HLA in healthy donors. The PCR had 60 Vbeta and 13 Jbeta primers. Using immunoSEQ multiplex PCR, the repertoire was profiled, and TCRdb retains in-frame clones only, with some absent. The repertoire holds 100,000 to 150,000 clones, with about 9.1% as singletons. Sequenced input: PBMCs. Every receptor here comes from a middle-aged woman in good health and CMV-seropositive.

The chain joins TRBV5-1 to TRBJ2-5; 9 bases align to TRBD1. V was clipped by 3 bases and J by 5 bases; unmatched bases: 5. Germline V lookup: CDR1 SGHRS, CDR2 YFSETQ. CDR3 length: 14 amino acids. The CDR3 loop is CASSSTGGWETQYF. As DNA, the CDR3 is TGCGCCAGCAGCTCCACAGGGGGCTGGGAGACCCAGTACTTC.

The rearrangement joins TRBV19 to TRBJ1-4, with D perhaps TRBD1 (6 bases). The CDR3 spans 15 residues. The germline V and J ends were trimmed by 3 bases and 5 bases, with 13 bases remaining between them. CDR1 and CDR2 (germline): LNHDA, SQIVND (reference sequence). The CDR3 sequence: CASSIPRGMNEKLFF. The CDR3 nucleotides read TGTGCCAGTAGTATCCCCAGGGGCATGAATGAAAAACTGTTTTTT.

To note about this clone: The junction departs from the called germline gene at one end, perhaps through a read error. The V gene is TRBV6-5, the J gene TRBJ1-5, with a possible D match to TRBD1 (6 bases). Germline CDR1 is MNHEY and CDR2 is SVGAGI. The CDR3 has 15 residues. CDR3 sequence: CASSPGQNSNQHQHF. The CDR3 DNA follows: TGTGCCAGCAGCCCAGGACAGAATAGCAATCAGCACCAGCATTTT.

This clone appeared a few times. The CDR3 here is CARSLRLAGGELFF. CDR3 nucleotides: TGTGCCAGAAGCTTGAGACTAGCAGGCGGGGAGCTGTTTTTT. The rearrangement joins TRBV5-3 to TRBJ2-2; 7 nucleotides align to TRBD2. TRBV5-3 is an ORF, with its function uncertain. The CDR3 loop spans 14 amino acids. Trimming removed 1 base from V and 7 bases from J; junction bases left unmatched: 4.

This clone occurred a few times. This rearrangement joins TRBV5-6 to TRBJ1-1; D gene ambiguous. The germline V gene has CDR1 SGHDT and CDR2 YYEEEE. Deletions cut 4 bases from V and 5 bases from J, with 9 bases between. This CDR3 is built from 12 residues. Written as DNA, the CDR3 is TGTGCCAGCAGCCGACGGGGTACTGAAGCTTTCTTT. Residues: CASSRRGTEAFF.

V usage is TRBV29-1 and J usage is TRBJ1-1, with D unresolved. With 4 bases removed from V and 7 bases from J, the gap between germline ends came to 10 bases. Germline V gives CDR1 SQVTM, CDR2 ANQGSEA. The CDR3 consists of 11 residues. This CDR3 is CSVGGRSEAFF. The CDR3, as DNA: TGCAGCGTTGGCGGGAGGAGTGAAGCTTTCTTT.

CDR3 nucleotides: TGTGCCAGCAGCCTTACCCCAGAGAACACTGAAGCTTTCTTT. Amino acids: CASSLTPENTEAFF. V usage is TRBV7-9 and J usage is TRBJ1-1; D gene uncertain. The V and J ends lost 5 bases and 1 base respectively, with 11 bases between them. Germline CDR1 reads SEHNR; CDR2 reads FQNEAQ (reference sequence). This CDR3 region has 14 residues.

This clone was found a few times. The V call is TRBV6-5, the J call TRBJ2-7, with 8 positions matching TRBD1. J lost 11 bases, V lost 5 bases, and 17 bases had no gene match. The CDR3 loop spans 15 amino acids. Germline V CDR1 and CDR2: MNHEY, SVGAGI. The CDR3 DNA reads as TGTGCCAGCAGTCCGCCTGGACAGGGTGTGGGGAAGGAGTACTTC. It is translated as CASSPPGQGVGKEYF.

The chain couples TRBV10-3 to TRBJ2-3; tentative D call: TRBD2 (7 bases). CDR3 size: 15 residues. V was clipped by 10 bases and J by 3 bases, with 20 bases between them. Germline CDR1 ENHRY, CDR2 SYGVKD. CDR3: CATNRGGAGTDTQYF. The CDR3 nucleotides are TGTGCCACCAATAGGGGGGGGGCCGGAACAGATACGCAGTATTTT.

The table lists this clone with a few counts. This chain joins TRBV21-1 and TRBJ1-1. TRBV21-1 counts as a pseudogene. The CDR3 length is 16 residues. CDR3 protein: CASSKGFWPGCARAFF. In nucleotides, the CDR3 is TGTGCCAGCAGCAAAGGGTTTTGGCCGGGGTGTGCACGAGCTTTCTTT.

In its sample, this clone was seen a few times. The chain is built from TRBV5-1 and TRBJ2-3; 8 nucleotides align to TRBD2. CDR3 length equals 14 residues. V lost 9 bases to trimming and J lost 6 bases; unmatched junction nucleotides: 12. Germline-derived CDR1 and CDR2 are SGHRS and YFSETQ. CDR3 bases: TGCGCCACCGCCAAAGATAGCGGGGAGGATACGCAGTATTTT. Its protein is CATAKDSGEDTQYF.

This clone was observed a handful of times. This chain uses TRBV5-1 with TRBJ2-3; TRBD2 aligns across 13 bases. V lost 10 bases and J lost 2; bases outside the gene matches: 7. The CDR3 has 15 residues. Germline loops: CDR1 SGHRS, CDR2 YFSETQ. The CDR3 bases are TGCGCCTCCTGGACTAGCGGGGGCCTCACAGATACGCAGTATTTT. Encoded protein: CASWTSGGLTDTQYF.

Worth noting for this clone: One junction end does not reproduce the germline sequence, and a read error may be involved. Other DNA sequences in this specimen translate into the identical CDR3. This chain uses TRBV5-1 with TRBJ2-5; TRBD1 might be the D (5 bases). The CDR3 has 14 amino acids. Per germline, CDR1 SGHRS and CDR2 YFSETQ. CDR3 residues: CASSQGLGQETQYF. DNA for the CDR3: TGCGCCAGCAGCCAGGGATTGGGCCAAGAGACGCAGTACTTC.

The rearrangement uses TRBV7-6 and TRBJ1-2, with TRBD1 matching 9 bases. The CDR3 spans 15 residues. Germline V gene data show CDR1 as SGHVS and CDR2 as FNYEAQ. The trim removed 4 bases at V and 4 bases at J, leaving 7 bases unmatched. The CDR3: CASSSGTGLTYGYTF. The DNA of the CDR3 is TGTGCCAGCAGCTCCGGGACAGGGCTTACCTATGGCTACACCTTC.

The table lists this clone with a few counts. The V gene is TRBV5-1, the J gene TRBJ1-4; 7 positions agree with TRBD1. With 1 base clipped from V and 7 bases from J, the junction kept 7 bases outside the gene matches. This CDR3 has 15 residues. Germline CDR1 reads SGHRS; CDR2 reads YFSETQ. CDR3 sequence (DNA): TGCGCCAGCAGCTTGACAGGGGACGTTATTGAAAAACTGTTTTTT. It encodes CASSLTGDVIEKLFF.

A few counts support this clone. For the CDR3, the DNA is TGTGCCAGCAGCTTAGCGGGGGGGATCACAGATACGCAGTATTTT. Protein: CASSLAGGITDTQYF. This chain connects TRBV7-2 to TRBJ2-3; 7 positions match TRBD2. V shed 0 bases and J 2 bases; nucleotides not matched to a gene: 2. Germline lookup yields CDR1 SGHTA and CDR2 FQGNSA. CDR3 length: 15 amino acids.

This clone was detected only a few times. The chain links TRBV6-1 to TRBJ2-5, with 7 bases fitting TRBD2. CDR1 and CDR2 from the germline V gene are MNHNS and SASEGT. The CDR3 length is 15 residues. V dropped 4 bases and J dropped 2; count of bases not matched to a gene: 7. CDR3: CASSVSRGRQETQYF. The CDR3 region has the DNA TGTGCCAGCAGTGTCTCGCGGGGGAGGCAAGAGACCCAGTACTTC.

Only a few counts were recorded for this clone. The CDR3 is CSVAQTNQPQHF. The CDR3 DNA sequence: TGCAGCGTTGCACAGACAAATCAGCCCCAGCATTTT. The chain joins TRBV29-1 to TRBJ1-5; no clear D. The V and J ends lost 4 bases and 4 bases respectively, with 8 bases between them. The germline V gene encodes CDR1 SQVTM and CDR2 ANQGSEA. The CDR3 has 12 residues.

The chain couples TRBV5-1 to TRBJ2-3, with TRBD1 as a possible D gene (6 bases). Germline lookup yields CDR1 SGHRS and CDR2 YFSETQ. V was shortened by 0 bases and J by 4 bases, with 9 bases between the two germline ends. The CDR3 is 14 residues long. CDR3 region: CASSLEGVADTQYF. The CDR3 bases are TGCGCCAGCAGCTTGGAGGGGGTTGCAGATACGCAGTATTTT.

As concerns this clone: One junction end does not reproduce the germline sequence, and a read error may be involved. The chain joins TRBV6-4 to TRBJ2-1; 9 bases fit TRBD1. The CDR3 runs 15 residues. Germline V gene lookup returns CDR1 MRHNA and CDR2 SNTAGT. The CDR3 DNA reads TGTGCCAGCAGTGACGGGACAGGGTATGAAAATGAGCACTTCTTC. This encodes CASSDGTGYENEHFF.

The sample holds a few counts of this clone. This chain connects TRBV5-1 to TRBJ1-2; the D gene is possibly TRBD1 (6 bases). The germline gives CDR1 SGHRS, CDR2 YFSETQ. This CDR3 region has 14 residues. Trimming shortened V by 3 bases and J by 4 bases, and 13 bases separated the two germline ends. CDR3 region: CASSSRGVGYGYTF. The CDR3 nucleotides are TGCGCCAGCAGCTCCAGGGGCGTAGGCTATGGCTACACCTTC.

This clone occurred a few times. This sequence joins TRBV5-3 and TRBJ2-3; 12 bases map to TRBD2. TRBV5-3 is given ORF status, its function remaining uncertain. The V segment lost 0 bases and the J segment 1 base; nucleotides outside the gene matches: 6. The CDR3 length is 18 residues. In nucleotides, the CDR3 is TGTGCCAGAAGCTTGGAACTAGCGGGGGGCAATGGCACAGATACGCAGTATTTT. Translation gives CARSLELAGGNGTDTQYF.

J is TRBJ2-3 and V is TRBV5-1; TRBD2 agrees at 15 bases. The CDR3 runs 15 residues. V lost 7 bases and J lost 3; bases outside the gene matches: 3. CDR1 is SGHRS and CDR2 is YFSETQ in the germline V gene. As DNA, the CDR3 is TGCGCCAGCCGCGGACTAGCGGGGGGGACAGATACGCAGTATTTT. Translation gives CASRGLAGGTDTQYF.

Only a few counts were recorded for this clone. J is TRBJ2-7 and V is TRBV9, with D perhaps matching TRBD2 (6 bases). The V gene lost 2 bases and the J gene lost 4 bases, with 13 bases spanning the gap. The CDR3 is made up of 14 amino acids. Germline V gives CDR1 SGDLS, CDR2 YYNGEE. CDR3 sequence (DNA): TGTGCCAGCAGCGTGGGCGGGATGGGGTACGAGCAGTACTTC. Residues: CASSVGGMGYEQYF.

This rearrangement joins TRBV10-3 to TRBJ1-1; D uncertain. The germline gives CDR1 ENHRY, CDR2 SYGVKD. The CDR3 sequence is 13 residues long. Trimming removed 11 bases from V and 0 bases from J, with 13 bases in between. Written as DNA, the CDR3 is TGTGCCCTCCGCCGCACTCTGAACACTGAAGCTTTCTTT. It is translated as CALRRTLNTEAFF.

In this sample, this clone turned up a few times. This chain links TRBV5-1 with TRBJ1-3; TRBD1 is a possible D gene (6 bases). The V and J ends lost 0 bases and 4 bases respectively, with 20 bases between them. This CDR3 spans 18 amino acids. Germline V gene data show CDR1 as SGHRS and CDR2 as YFSETQ. The CDR3 sequence: CASSLGIPGQIAGNTIYF. The CDR3 DNA follows: TGCGCCAGCAGCTTGGGAATACCGGGACAAATCGCAGGAAACACCATATATTTT.

The rearrangement links TRBV5-1 to TRBJ2-3; D is unclear. This CDR3 region has 11 residues. Trimming took off 7 bases at V and 5 bases at J, with 8 bases between the two ends. Per the germline V gene, CDR1 is SGHRS and CDR2 is YFSETQ. The CDR3 DNA reads as TGCGCCAGCCGGGTGGGAGATACGCAGTATTTT. It codes for CASRVGDTQYF.

The genes are TRBV11-2 and TRBJ1-4; possibly TRBD1 for D (6 bases). Germline V CDR1 and CDR2: SGHAT, FQNNGV. The CDR3 extends over 16 amino acids. V was clipped by 5 bases and J by 7 bases, with 20 bases between them. The CDR3 DNA reads TGTGCCAGCAGCCCACTCCGGTCGGGGGGCGGTGAAAAACTGTTTTTT. It codes for CASSPLRSGGGEKLFF.

V usage is TRBV7-2 and J usage is TRBJ2-7, with a tentative D call TRBD1 (5 bases). Per germline, CDR1 SGHTA and CDR2 FQGNSA. This CDR3 has 14 residues. V lost 5 bases and J lost 3, with 14 bases in between. CDR3 amino acids: CASSPTPGIYEQYF. CDR3 DNA: TGTGCCAGCAGCCCAACCCCAGGGATCTACGAGCAGTACTTC.

This clone showed up just a few times. This chain uses TRBV5-6 with TRBJ1-6; 8 nucleotides line up with TRBD1. The CDR3 sequence is 15 residues long. V trimming: 0 bases; J trimming: 6 bases; junction bases outside the gene matches: 2. From germline, CDR1 is SGHDT and CDR2 YYEEEE. The CDR3 here is CASSLVTGANSPLHF. CDR3 bases: TGTGCCAGCAGCTTGGTGACAGGGGCTAATTCACCCCTCCACTTT.

V gene TRBV18 combines with J gene TRBJ1-5; 11 bases fit TRBD1. The germline CDR1 and CDR2 sequences are KGHSH and LQKENI. The CDR3 consists of 16 residues. Trimming cost V 6 bases and J 1 base; bases outside gene matches: 5. This CDR3 is CASSGTGGRSNQPQHF. The CDR3 DNA sequence: TGTGCCAGCTCTGGGACAGGGGGGAGAAGCAATCAGCCCCAGCATTTT.